Detailed here is one T cell receptor (beta chain). Its target is not known. A single base separates this from a much larger clone, so it may be a read error. RNA transcripts were the template, and TCR beta CDR3 regions were amplified from them. The workflow started with a first-round RT-PCR run with HTBI primers and then moved on to a second-round multiplex PCR. Via MiXCR, TCRdb re-called the multiplex PCR reads, giving one row per CDR3 protein. Of 1 million to 1.3 million distinct CDR3 sequences in the sample, 35% to 40% were seen once. Hyperthyroidism cases were recent diagnoses of under 2 months' duration in people aged 18 to 65. CDR3 length: 12 residues. Per germline, CDR1 SGHDT and CDR2 YYEEEE. The data belong to a study of Graves' ophthalmopathy and Graves' hyperthyroidism. Whole-study results and caveats: Ophthalmopathy could be told apart from stable hyperthyroidism by a 13-signature model (just under 90% sensitivity, around 81% specificity). Blood was where most expanded thyroid clonotypes above 0.001 frequency also turned up. The model flagged ophthalmopathy progression at more than 60% sensitivity and around 77% specificity.

This receptor was obtained from an adult man with Graves' hyperthyroidism. V usage is TRBV5-6 and J usage is TRBJ1-5; D is possibly TRBD1 (5 bases). Sequencing input: peripheral blood or thyroid tissue (not recorded which). The CDR3 nucleotides read TGTGCCAGCAGCTTTGACAGTCAGCCCCGGCATTTT. Its protein product is CASSFDSQPRHF.